These 12 T cell receptor beta chains were sequenced from one sample in a study of prognosis after radiotherapy for stage I lung cancer. The authors amplified TCR beta CDR3 from genomic DNA using two-round multiplex PCR. First-round PCR amplification was performed with primers specific to each TRBV and TRBJ gene. TCRdb processed the multiplex PCR reads anew with MiXCR; each CDR3 protein has one entry. The repertoire consists of some 38,000 distinct CDR3 sequences, with around 22% occurring once and the leading ten covering less than 30%. Sequencing used PBMCs, obtained before or after stereotactic body radiation therapy (not recorded which). Source of these receptors: a donor over 45 with non-small cell lung cancer.

This clonotype was seen repeatedly, ten times or more. The rearrangement links TRBV19 to TRBJ1-5; possible D gene TRBD1, 6 bases. Germline V CDR1 and CDR2: LNHDA, SQIVND (reference sequence). Trimming left V 3 bases short and J 5 bases short, with 14 bases between. This CDR3 is 15 amino acids long. The CDR3 DNA reads as TGTGCCAGTAGTATCAGCAGGGGCAGGTATCAGCCCCAGCATTTT. This translates into CASSISRGRYQPQHF.

The sample holds many counts of this clonotype. The chain recombines TRBV24-1 with TRBJ2-1, with 10 bases lining up with TRBD2. This CDR3 contains 16 residues. The junction had 9 bases not matched to a gene; V was cut back by 3 bases and J by 8 bases. The germline CDR1 and CDR2 sequences are KGHDR and SFDVKD. CDR3 nucleotides: TGTGCCACCAGTGATCCCCAGCGGGAGGGGGGAGATGAGCAGTTCTTC. Amino acid sequence: CATSDPQREGGDEQFF.

This clonotype came up many times. The V and J genes are TRBV7-9 and TRBJ2-7; no reliable D call. CDR1 and CDR2 (germline): SEHNR, FQNEAQ (reference sequence). The V gene lost 4 bases and the J gene lost 2 bases, with 3 bases spanning the gap. This CDR3 region has 11 residues. The CDR3 sequence: CASSSTYEQYF. The CDR3 DNA reads TGTGCCAGCAGCTCCACCTACGAGCAGTACTTC.

A word on this clonotype: A far larger clone is a single base away, which makes a read error likely. The CDR3 DNA reads as TGTGCCAGCAGTCAAAGGACAGGGTTCAACTACGAGCAGTACTTC. It encodes CASSQRTGFNYEQYF. V usage is TRBV6-2 or TRBV6-3 and J usage is TRBJ2-7; 8 bases are shared with TRBD1. The CDR3 extends over 15 amino acids. Looked up from germline, CDR1 is MNHEY and CDR2 is SVGEGT. Trimming cost V 5 bases and J 3 bases; bases outside gene matches: 9.

This clonotype came up many times. The V gene is TRBV30, the J gene TRBJ1-1; D call uncertain. Deletions cut 4 bases from V and 5 bases from J, with 14 bases between. CDR1 and CDR2 from the germline V gene are GTSNPN and SVGIG (reference sequence). The CDR3 runs to 13 residues. The CDR3 is CAWTHNSGTEAFF. The DNA of the CDR3 is TGTGCCTGGACTCACAATTCGGGGACTGAAGCTTTCTTT.

This clonotype occurred many times. The rearrangement joins TRBV5-1 to TRBJ2-1; no reliable D call. The V and J ends lost 5 bases and 5 bases respectively, with 8 bases between them. Germline assignment: CDR1 SGHRS and CDR2 YFSETQ. This CDR3 is built from 12 residues. The CDR3 DNA is TGCGCCAGCAGGGTCGGGCACAATGAGCAGTTCTTC. Amino acids: CASRVGHNEQFF.

The V and J genes are TRBV9 and TRBJ1-4, with a tentative D call TRBD1 (5 bases). This CDR3 has 21 amino acids. From germline, CDR1 is SGDLS and CDR2 YYNGEE. V lost 4 bases and J lost 3, with 31 bases in between. Here the CDR3 DNA reads TGTGCCAGCAGCTCCCAGAGGACGCAGGGTTTGGGGATTTTGGCTAATGAAAAACTGTTTTTT. This encodes CASSSQRTQGLGILANEKLFF.

Only a few counts were recorded for this clonotype. One junction end disagrees with the germline gene, perhaps due to a read error. J is TRBJ2-6 and V is TRBV3-1; a weak D match, TRBD1 (6 bases). Germline assignment: CDR1 LGHDT and CDR2 YNNKEL (reference sequence). The CDR3 runs 18 residues. As DNA, the CDR3 is TGTGCCAGCAGCCAACTCGACCCTAGATCTGTGGGGGCCGACGTCCTGACTTTC. It codes for CASSQLDPRSVGADVLTF.

In this sample, this clonotype turned up a few times. CDR3 bases: TGTGCCAGCAGCTCACCGGGACAGACAGCAGGTACGCAGTATTTT. Amino acids: CASSSPGQTAGTQYF. The rearrangement joins TRBV3-1 to TRBJ2-3, with TRBD1 matching 7 bases. Germline V gene data show CDR1 as LGHDT and CDR2 as YNNKEL (reference sequence). The V and J ends lost 5 bases and 8 bases, in that order; junction bases with no gene match: 13. CDR3 length equals 15 residues.

In its sample, this clonotype was seen many times. V gene TRBV27 combines with J gene TRBJ2-3; 10 positions agree with TRBD2. Trimming took 10 bases from V and 4 from J; bases not matched to a gene: 11. This CDR3 region has 15 residues. CDR1 is MNHEY and CDR2 is SMNVEV in the germline V gene (reference sequence). The CDR3 here is CATSGKREGPDTQYF. As DNA, the CDR3 is TGTGCCACCTCTGGGAAGCGGGAGGGCCCAGATACGCAGTATTTT.

In its sample, this clonotype was seen many times. This chain joins TRBV18 and TRBJ2-2; D might be TRBD2 (7 bases). This CDR3 has 17 residues. Germline CDR1 KGHSH, CDR2 LQKENI. Trimming cost V 2 bases and J 1 base, with 14 bases left between them. This CDR3 reads CASSPTRGGRNTGELFF. For the CDR3, the DNA is TGTGCCAGCTCACCAACGAGGGGGGGCAGGAACACCGGGGAGCTGTTTTTT.

The J gene is TRBJ1-1, the V gene TRBV20-1, with TRBD1 as a possible D gene (6 bases). Between the trimmed V and J ends, which lost 8 bases and 4 bases, there was a span of 11 bases. CDR1 is DFQATT, CDR2 SNEGSKA, per germline (reference sequence). The CDR3 contains 11 residues. The CDR3 nucleotides read TGCAGTTGGGGGGGCTTCACTGAAGCTTTCTTT. Residues: CSWGGFTEAFF.